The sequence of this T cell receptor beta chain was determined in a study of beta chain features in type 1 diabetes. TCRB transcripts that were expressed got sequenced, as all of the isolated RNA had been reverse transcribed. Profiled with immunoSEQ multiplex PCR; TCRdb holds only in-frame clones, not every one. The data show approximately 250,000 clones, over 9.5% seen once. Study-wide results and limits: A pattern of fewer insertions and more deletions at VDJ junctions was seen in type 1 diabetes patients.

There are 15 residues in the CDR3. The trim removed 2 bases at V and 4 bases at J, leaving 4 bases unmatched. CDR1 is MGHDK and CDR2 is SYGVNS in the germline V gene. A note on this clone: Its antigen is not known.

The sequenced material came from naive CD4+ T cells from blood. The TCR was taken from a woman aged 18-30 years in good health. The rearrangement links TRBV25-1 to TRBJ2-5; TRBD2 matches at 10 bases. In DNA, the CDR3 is TGTGCCAGCAGTGAACTAGCGGGAGTTCGAGAGACCCAGTACTTC. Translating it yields CASSELAGVRETQYF.